The 17 T cell receptor beta chains reported below all come from one sample, sequenced in a study of identical twins. Using its own MiXCR run on the 5' RACE reads, TCRdb lists one record per CDR3 protein. The sample has roughly 690,000 distinct CDR3 sequences; 5.5% to 6.5% are singletons. Sequenced: naive T cells sorted from blood. The receptors were sampled from a man aged 18-30 years in good health.

This clonotype was observed a few times. The chain joins TRBV30 to TRBJ2-5; D is perhaps TRBD1 or TRBD2 (5 bases each). Germline V lookup: CDR1 GTSNPN, CDR2 SVGIG (reference sequence). V lost 2 bases and J 5 bases, leaving 15 bases between the germline ends. This CDR3 spans 14 amino acids. In nucleotides, the CDR3 is TGTGCCTGGAGTCTCAGGGCGGGTGGGGAGACCCAGTACTTC. Protein sequence: CAWSLRAGGETQYF. Drawing the rest from reference TRBV30 and TRBJ2-5, the complete variable domain is SQTIHQWPATLVQPVGSPLSLECTVEGTSNPNLYWYRQAAGRGLQLLFYSVGIGQISSEVPQNLSASRPQDRQFILSSKKLLLSDSGFYLCAWSLRAGGETQYFGPGTRLLVL.

There are a few counts of this clonotype. The chain couples TRBV28 to TRBJ2-5; perhaps TRBD2 as D (5 bases). V shed 0 bases and J shed 3 bases, with 14 bases lying between them. The CDR3 length is 16 residues. CDR1 and CDR2 from the germline V gene are MDHEN and SYDVKM. The CDR3 is CASSLWAGIGEETQYF. In DNA, the CDR3 is TGTGCCAGCAGTTTATGGGCAGGTATCGGGGAAGAGACCCAGTACTTC. The variable domain in full, with the rest retrieved from reference TRBV28 and TRBJ2-5, is DVKVTQSSRYLVKRTGEKVFLECVQDMDHENMFWYRQDPGLGLRLIYFSYDVKMKEKGDIPEGYSVSREKKERFSLILESASTNQTSMYLCASSLWAGIGEETQYFGPGTRLLVL.

This clonotype came up a few times. The chain couples TRBV5-5 to TRBJ2-1; 14 positions agree with TRBD2. Germline loops: CDR1 SGHKS, CDR2 YYEKEE (reference sequence). The ends lost 4 bases at V and 9 bases at J; junction bases unmatched: 9. CDR3 length: 16 residues. This chain's CDR3 is CASSPGLAGGRTEQFF. In DNA form, the CDR3 reads TGTGCCAGCAGCCCTGGACTAGCGGGAGGTCGTACTGAGCAGTTCTTC.

CDR3 nucleotide sequence: TGCGCCAGCAGTGAGGGGCTAGCGGGCCTCACCGGGGAGCTGTTTTTT. As protein: CASSEGLAGLTGELFF. The chain couples TRBV10-1 to TRBJ2-2, with 8 positions matching TRBD2. The CDR3 runs 16 residues. Germline CDR1 and CDR2: WNHNN and SYGVQD (reference sequence). J gave up 4 bases and V 2 bases, and 6 bases lay outside the gene matches.

This clonotype was found a few times. The chain carries TRBV18 and TRBJ2-2; D gene uncertain. CDR3 length: 16 residues. Germline lookup yields CDR1 KGHSH and CDR2 LQKENI. V lost 4 bases and J 4 bases, leaving 16 bases between the germline ends. CDR3 residues: CASSRITVFRTGELFF. The CDR3 region has the DNA TGTGCCAGCTCACGGATTACAGTATTTCGCACCGGGGAGCTGTTTTTT.

This clonotype turned up a few times. The CDR3 reads CASSFLLLGSGQETQYF. In DNA form, the CDR3 reads TGTGCCAGCAGCTTTTTGCTCCTAGGTTCGGGACAAGAGACCCAGTACTTC. This chain connects TRBV5-5 to TRBJ2-5; D possibly corresponds to TRBD2 (5 bases). CDR1 and CDR2 (germline): SGHKS, YYEKEE (reference sequence). There are 17 residues in the CDR3. Trimming took off 2 bases at V and 2 bases at J, with 19 bases between the two ends.

This clonotype was recorded at least ten times. The chain recombines TRBV12-3 or TRBV12-4 with TRBJ2-2, with 8 bases identical to TRBD2. V lost 3 bases to trimming and J lost 3 bases; unmatched junction nucleotides: 6. The CDR3 runs 16 residues. The CDR3 nucleotides are TGTGCCAGCAGTTTTGCAGCGGGAGTGGACACCGGGGAGCTGTTTTTT. Translation: CASSFAAGVDTGELFF.

This clonotype occurred many times. V gene TRBV28 combines with J gene TRBJ2-7, with TRBD2 identical over 7 bases. Germline CDR1 MDHEN, CDR2 SYDVKM. J lost 4 bases, V lost 6 bases, and 15 bases had no gene match. The CDR3 consists of 16 residues. The CDR3 region has the DNA TGTGCCAGCAGCCCCCCGCCAGCGGGAATTATTTACGAGCAGTACTTC. Protein sequence: CASSPPPAGIIYEQYF. Drawing the rest from reference TRBV28 and TRBJ2-7, the complete variable domain is DVKVTQSSRYLVKRTGEKVFLECVQDMDHENMFWYRQDPGLGLRLIYFSYDVKMKEKGDIPEGYSVSREKKERFSLILESASTNQTSMYLCASSPPPAGIIYEQYFGPGTRLTVT.

This clonotype was recorded many times. The chain is built from TRBV20-1 and TRBJ2-5, with a possible D match to TRBD2 (6 bases). Looked up from germline, CDR1 is DFQATT and CDR2 is SNEGSKA (reference sequence). Trimming took off 6 bases at V and 4 bases at J, with 18 bases between the two ends. The CDR3 totals 14 residues. The CDR3, as DNA: TGCAGTGCCCTGACTAGAGGGACTGGAGAGACCCAGTACTTC. The encoded protein is CSALTRGTGETQYF.

This clonotype has at least ten counts. The chain combines TRBV29-1 with TRBJ2-3; 7 nucleotides agree with TRBD2. The trim removed 4 bases at V and 6 bases at J, leaving 10 bases unmatched. This CDR3 comprises 14 residues. In germline, CDR1 is SQVTM, CDR2 ANQGSEA. In nucleotides, the CDR3 is TGCAGCGTTGTGGTAGCGGGCCCAGGTGATACGCAGTATTTT. Amino acids: CSVVVAGPGDTQYF.

At least ten counts were recorded for this clonotype. The chain couples TRBV12-3 or TRBV12-4 to TRBJ2-2; 8 bases align to TRBD1. The CDR3 loop spans 13 amino acids. Germline trimming cut 7 bases from V and 9 bases from J; bases unmatched to any gene: 7. This CDR3 is CASNDRGRRELFF. The CDR3 DNA follows: TGTGCCAGCAACGACAGGGGTCGGCGGGAGCTGTTTTTT.

This clonotype occurred a few times. The chain joins TRBV27 to TRBJ2-1, with D unresolved. The germline V gene has CDR1 MNHEY and CDR2 SMNVEV (reference sequence). The CDR3 spans 17 residues. Trimming took off 8 bases at V and 2 bases at J, with 22 bases between the two ends. This chain's CDR3 is CASRAGSNVNPYNEQFF. CDR3 DNA sequence: TGTGCCAGCCGAGCAGGATCCAACGTAAACCCCTACAATGAGCAGTTCTTC.

The chain recombines TRBV20-1 with TRBJ2-5; D is unresolved. The V end was cut by 5 bases, the J end by 5 bases, with 9 bases between. The CDR3 extends over 11 amino acids. CDR1 is DFQATT, CDR2 SNEGSKA, per germline (reference sequence). The CDR3 spells CSARIVETQYF. DNA of the CDR3: TGCAGTGCTCGAATAGTGGAGACCCAGTACTTC.

The gene calls are TRBV27 and TRBJ2-2, with 8 bases fitting TRBD1. V was pared by 2 bases and J by 4 bases, with 15 bases of the junction left unmatched. CDR3 length equals 19 residues. Per germline, CDR1 MNHEY and CDR2 SMNVEV (reference sequence). CDR3 protein: CASSLKAWGQVPGTGELFF. In nucleotides, the CDR3 is TGTGCCAGCAGTTTAAAGGCCTGGGGACAGGTGCCGGGCACCGGGGAGCTGTTTTTT.

The table lists this clonotype with many counts. The CDR3: CSVGLADYNEQFF. In nucleotides, the CDR3 is TGCAGCGTCGGACTAGCCGACTACAATGAGCAGTTCTTC. The V gene is TRBV29-1, the J gene TRBJ2-1, with TRBD2 matching 8 bases. The CDR3 is 13 residues long. In germline, CDR1 is SQVTM, CDR2 ANQGSEA. V was clipped by 6 bases and J by 3 bases; unmatched bases: 4.

The chain carries TRBV15 and TRBJ2-7; D unclear. Trimming shortened V by 5 bases and J by 2 bases, and 4 bases separated the two germline ends. Germline assignment: CDR1 LNHNV and CDR2 YYDKDF (reference sequence). The length of the CDR3 is 11 residues. The CDR3 bases are TGTGCCACCAGCGCGACCTACGAGCAGTACTTC. It codes for CATSATYEQYF.

This clonotype has ten or more counts. The chain carries TRBV20-1 and TRBJ2-3; D remains unclear. Trimming removed 3 bases at V and 0 bases at J, with 7 bases between. The CDR3 totals 13 residues. Germline lookup yields CDR1 DFQATT and CDR2 SNEGSKA (reference sequence). The CDR3 sequence: CSASGPSTDTQYF. The CDR3 coding sequence is TGCAGTGCTAGTGGGCCTAGCACAGATACGCAGTATTTT.